This TCR beta chain is drawn from a study of cytomegalovirus exposure and HLA in healthy donors. Details on this clone: Its antigen is unknown.

Germline CDR1 and CDR2: GTSNPN and SVGIG (reference sequence). The CDR3 consists of 14 residues. Trimming removed 2 bases from V and 3 bases from J; junction bases left unmatched: 2. Regarding the study as a whole: Both high specificity and high sensitivity reportedly marked the classifier's diagnosis of cytomegalovirus status.

TCRdb's table, derived via immunoSEQ multiplex PCR, lists solely in-frame clones and lacks some. The sample lists approximately 120,000 clones, around 94% occurring once. The rearrangement joins TRBV30 to TRBJ2-3; 10 bases are shared with TRBD2. The sequence came from a woman aged 18-29 years in good health and CMV-seronegative. The sequencing sample was made of PBMCs. CDR3 sequence (DNA): TGTGCCTGGAGTCGGACTAGCGGTACAGATACGCAGTATTTT. Its translation: CAWSRTSGTDTQYF.